This T cell receptor beta chain was sequenced during a study of CD8+ T cells in alopecia areata. With respect to this clone: Its antigen remains unidentified.

Findings of the study overall: Scalp clonality dropped significantly under tofacitinib, as did expanded CD8+ top-100 clones.

Stated treatment: oral pan-JAK inhibitor, 5-10 mg twice daily. Investigators isolated RNA and reverse transcribed it into cDNA to act as the sequencing template. Sequencing used immunoSEQ multiplex PCR; TCRdb keeps in-frame clones, though not all of them. The sample yields 110,000 or so clones, roughly 56% seen once. The trim removed 0 bases at V and 7 bases at J, leaving 8 bases unmatched. This CDR3 comprises 16 residues. CDR1 is SGDLS and CDR2 is YYNGEE in the germline V gene. The clonotype originates from a human donor with alopecia areata. Sequencing was performed on CD4+ T cells sorted from blood, taken at week 24, from a patient treated with tofacitinib. The chain has TRBV9 and TRBJ2-1; 9 bases map to TRBD1. As DNA, the CDR3 is TGTGCCAGCAGCGTAGATGCCGGACAGGGGACGAATGAGCAGTTCTTC. Residues: CASSVDAGQGTNEQFF. Drawing the rest from reference TRBV9 and TRBJ2-1, the complete variable domain is DSGVTQTPKHLITATGQRVTLRCSPRSGDLSVYWYQQSLDQGLQFLIQYYNGEERAKGNILERFSAQQFPDLHSELNLSSLELGDSALYFCASSVDAGQGTNEQFFGPGTRLTVL.